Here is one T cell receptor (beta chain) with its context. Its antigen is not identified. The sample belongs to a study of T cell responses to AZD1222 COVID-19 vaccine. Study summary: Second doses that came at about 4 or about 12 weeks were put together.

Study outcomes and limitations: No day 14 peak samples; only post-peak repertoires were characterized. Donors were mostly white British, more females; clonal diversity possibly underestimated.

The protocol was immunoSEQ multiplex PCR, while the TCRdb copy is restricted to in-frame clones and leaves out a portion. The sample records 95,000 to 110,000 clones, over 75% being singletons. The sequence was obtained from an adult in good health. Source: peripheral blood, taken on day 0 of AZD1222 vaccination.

The CDR3 sequence is CASRSGGNEQFF. For the CDR3, the DNA is TGTGCCAGCAGATCCGGAGGCAATGAGCAGTTCTTC. The gene calls are TRBV12-3 or TRBV12-4 and TRBJ2-1; tentatively, D is TRBD2 (5 bases). There are 12 residues in the CDR3. Trimming cost V 6 bases and J 6 bases, with 9 bases left between them.